A selection of T cell receptor beta chains follows, all from one sample in a study of OX40 agonist ivuxolimab in advanced cancers. TCRdb's copy holds only in-frame clones and misses some; the assay was immunoSEQ multiplex PCR. The profile shows 90,000 or so clones, around 87% of them singletons. Source: CD4+ or CD8+ T cells sorted from blood, taken in a trial of the OX40 agonist ivuxolimab. Receptors were obtained from an adult with an advanced solid tumor such as melanoma, head and neck, liver or kidney cancer. The CDR3 runs from the conserved cysteine through the conserved F or W. D genes are given only for firm matches. The size entry is marked missing in some rows and otherwise reads once, few, many or a size class.

v_gene	len	d_gene	j_gene	abundance	CDR3nt	CDR3aa
TRBV6-6	14	NA	TRBJ1-3	NA	TGTGCCAGCAGTCGTCAGGGAGCTGGAAACACCATATATTTT	CASSRQGAGNTIYF
TRBV6-1	14	TRBD2	TRBJ2-5	NA	TGTGCCAGCACTTTAGCGGGAGACAGGGAGACCCAGTACTTC	CASTLAGDRETQYF
TRBV6-1	14	NA	TRBJ2-3	NA	TGTGCCAGCACCTCAGGTTTCTATGATGATACGCAGTATTTT	CASTSGFYDDTQYF
TRBV29-1	11	NA	TRBJ1-1	NA	TGCAGCGGAACAGTGAACACTGAAGCTTTCTTT	CSGTVNTEAFF
TRBV15	15	NA	TRBJ1-1	NA	TGTGCCACCAGCAGAACTGCGGACAAAAACACTGAAGCTTTCTTT	CATSRTADKNTEAFF
TRBV28	15	TRBD1	TRBJ1-5	NA	TGTGCCAGCAGGCGGACAGGGGAGTGGGATCAGCCCCAGCATTTT	CASRRTGEWDQPQHF
TRBV30	15	TRBD1	TRBJ2-7	NA	TGTGTCTGGTCCCCGGGACAGGGGATCGTCTACGAGCAGTACTTC	CVWSPGQGIVYEQYF
TRBV5-4	16	NA	TRBJ2-2	NA	TGTGCCACTTCTCTTGGCAGGGGACCGAACACCGGGGAGCTGTTTTTT	CATSLGRGPNTGELFF
TRBV10-3	15	NA	TRBJ1-4	NA	TGTGCCATCAGTGAGTCGGGTCGGGTTCATGAAAAACTGTTTTTT	CAISESGRVHEKLFF
TRBV14	15	TRBD1	TRBJ2-2	NA	TGTGCCAGCAGCCCTAGACAGGGTTGGGCCGGGGAGCTGTTTTTT	CASSPRQGWAGELFF
TRBV15	12	NA	TRBJ2-3	NA	TGTGCCACCAGCAGGCTGGGAGCAGCGCAGTATTTT	CATSRLGAAQYF
TRBV19	14	NA	TRBJ1-1	NA	TGTGCCAGTAGTTCCCGACAGAGTCAGACTGAAGCTTTCTTT	CASSSRQSQTEAFF
TRBV5-1	17	NA	TRBJ1-2	NA	TGCGCCAGCAGCCTGGCAACGAGCGCGGACAGTATCGGTGGCTACACCTTC	CASSLATSADSIGGYTF
TRBV5-4	14	TRBD1	TRBJ2-7	NA	TGTGCCAGCAGCAAGTCCGGGACAGACCTGCAGCAGTACTTC	CASSKSGTDLQQYF
TRBV5-1	16	TRBD1	TRBJ1-4	NA	TGCGCCAGCAGCCCTGGGACAGGCCGGTGGGATGAAAAACTGTTTTTT	CASSPGTGRWDEKLFF
TRBV7-8	17	TRBD2	TRBJ2-2	once	TGTGCCAGCAGCTTAAAGCCGGCGGGAGCGAACACCGGGGAGCTGTTTTTT	CASSLKPAGANTGELFF
TRBV5-8	15	NA	TRBJ2-6	NA	TGTGCCAGCACCCGGTGGGGGTCTGGGGCCAACGTCCTGACTTTC	CASTRWGSGANVLTF
TRBV7-6	15	TRBD2	TRBJ2-1	NA	TGTGCCAGCAGCTTAAAGTCTAGCGGGAAGGGGGAGCAGTTCTTC	CASSLKSSGKGEQFF
TRBV7-2	14	NA	TRBJ1-2	once	TGTGCCAGCAGCTTAGGGCAGGTAACCTATGGCTACACCTTC	CASSLGQVTYGYTF
TRBV5-1	15	TRBD1	TRBJ2-5	NA	TGCGCCAGCAGCTTACCGGGACAGGGAGGAGAGACCCAGTACTTC	CASSLPGQGGETQYF
TRBV4-2	17	NA	TRBJ2-2	NA	TGTGCCAGCAGCCCCGTGAGGCAGCGGGCTAACACCGGGGAGCTGTTTTTT	CASSPVRQRANTGELFF
TRBV5-4	14	TRBD1	TRBJ1-4	NA	TGTGCCAGCAGCTCAGGACAGGAGCGGGAAAAACTGTTTTTT	CASSSGQEREKLFF